This T cell receptor (beta chain) originates from a study of blood T cell repertoires in COVID-19. This CDR3 spans 16 amino acids. Germline V gene lookup returns CDR1 SGHRS and CDR2 YFSETQ. The V and J ends lost 4 bases and 1 base, in that order; junction bases with no gene match: 3. Libraries were prepared by immunoSEQ multiplex PCR; TCRdb keeps only in-frame clonotypes and omits some of them. In the table there are more than 95,000 clones, 70% to 90% of which are singletons. The material sequenced was peripheral blood. The TCR originated in a man between 60 and 75 years old with acute or convalescent COVID-19. The rearrangement links TRBV5-1 to TRBJ2-3, with 13 bases that match TRBD2. CDR3 amino acids: CASSKGLAGGTDTQYF. CDR3 bases: TGCGCCAGCAGCAAAGGACTAGCGGGGGGCACAGATACGCAGTATTTT.